The 14 T cell receptor beta chains presented below share a single source sample, sequenced in a study of vaccination effects on CD4 cells after COVID-19. ViraFEST expansion of antigen-specific CD4+ T cells with viral peptide pools preceded sequencing. The culture ran for about eleven days before CD4+ T cells were isolated. Previously uninfected by SARS-CoV-2, the vaccine recipients also showed negative nucleocapsid antibodies. Their antigens are not known. TCRdb keeps only in-frame clones here, not all; method: immunoSEQ multiplex PCR. Of approximately 68,000 clones listed, 78% are singletons. The sequences come from CD4+ T cells from PBMCs cultured with SARS-CoV-2 spike peptides, collected before COVID-19 vaccination. The receptor source for this set is a human donor who received a COVID-19 vaccine.

The rearrangement joins TRBV7-3 to TRBJ2-2, with 7 positions matching TRBD1. CDR3 length: 15 amino acids. The V segment lost 5 bases and the J segment 5 bases; nucleotides outside the gene matches: 8. From germline, CDR1 is SGHTA and CDR2 FQGTGA. The CDR3 reads CASSPSTGITGELFF. The CDR3 DNA reads as TGTGCCAGCAGCCCATCGACAGGGATAACCGGGGAGCTGTTTTTT.

This chain connects TRBV7-3 to TRBJ2-6; D gene uncertain. Germline V gene sequence: CDR1 SGHTA, CDR2 FQGTGA. This CDR3 is built from 13 residues. Trimming left V 3 bases short and J 4 bases short, with 4 bases between. The CDR3 bases are TGTGCCAGCAGCTTGCGGGGGGCCAACGTCCTGACTTTC. Translating gives CASSLRGANVLTF.

This chain uses TRBV28 with TRBJ1-2; 9 nucleotides match TRBD1. Germline V CDR1 and CDR2: MDHEN, SYDVKM. The CDR3 is made up of 15 amino acids. V lost 8 bases, J lost 2 bases, and 9 bases stayed unmatched. CDR3 sequence (DNA): TGTGCCAGCGCCGAACAGGGGGCTATAAACTATGGCTACACCTTC. This codes for CASAEQGAINYGYTF.

This clone was seen a single time. The genes are TRBV9 and TRBJ2-2, with 8 bases identical to TRBD1. The CDR3 has 16 residues. The ends lost 4 bases at V and 5 bases at J; junction bases unmatched: 10. Germline V gene sequence: CDR1 SGDLS, CDR2 YYNGEE. CDR3 in amino acids: CASSTPGGAGTGELFF. CDR3 DNA: TGTGCCAGCAGCACCCCAGGGGGCGCGGGGACCGGGGAGCTGTTTTTT.

The sample holds a few counts of this clone. This chain links TRBV5-6 with TRBJ1-6; 11 bases fit TRBD1. Germline V gene data show CDR1 as SGHDT and CDR2 as YYEEEE. V was clipped by 4 bases and J by 4 bases; unmatched bases: 4. The CDR3 consists of 16 residues. This CDR3 is CASSQRDRGYNSPLHF. CDR3 in DNA: TGTGCCAGCAGCCAAAGGGACAGGGGGTATAATTCACCCCTCCACTTT.

This clone was recorded only once. The chain couples TRBV5-1 to TRBJ2-7, with D unclear. CDR1 SGHRS and CDR2 YFSETQ come from the germline V gene. This CDR3 is 13 amino acids long. Trimming shortened V by 5 bases and J by 0 bases, and 9 bases separated the two germline ends. CDR3 region: CASSLSSSYEQYV. The CDR3 nucleotides are TGCGCCAGCAGTCTCAGTAGCTCCTACGAGCAGTACGTC.

This clone turned up a few times. The genes are TRBV10-2 and TRBJ2-7, with D unclear. The germline gives CDR1 WSHSY, CDR2 SAAADI. V was cut by 6 bases and J by 2 bases, with 11 bases left in between. The CDR3 spans 13 residues. CDR3 sequence (DNA): TGCGCCAGCAGGGGCGGATCTACCTACGAGCAGTACGTC. This gives the protein CASRGGSTYEQYV.

CDR3 sequence reads: CASSLAGVDTQYF. CDR3 coding DNA: TGTGCCAGCAGCTTAGCCGGAGTAGATACGCAGTATTTT. The chain has TRBV7-9 and TRBJ2-3; D remains unclear. V lost 0 bases, J lost 5 bases, and 6 bases lay in between. Germline V lookup: CDR1 SEHNR, CDR2 FQNEAQ (reference sequence). The CDR3 is 13 residues long.

Only one count was recorded for this clone. This chain links TRBV10-2 with TRBJ2-1, with D unresolved. The V gene lost 3 bases and the J gene lost 5 bases, with 23 bases spanning the gap. This CDR3 has 18 residues. Germline-derived CDR1 and CDR2 are WSHSY and SAAADI. CDR3: CASSELTYAHLRDNEQFF. The DNA for the CDR3 is TGCGCCAGCAGTGAACTTACTTACGCCCACCTAAGAGACAATGAGCAGTTCTTC.

The chain recombines TRBV4-2 with TRBJ2-5; a weak D match, TRBD2 (5 bases). The CDR3 extends over 14 amino acids. Germline CDR1 and CDR2: LGHNA and YNFKEQ. Trimming took 7 bases from V and 2 from J, leaving 14 bases between them. In nucleotides, the CDR3 is TGTGCCAGCACCGGAGGAGACTCACAAGAGACCCAGTACTTC. It codes for CASTGGDSQETQYF.

As DNA, the CDR3 is TGTGCCAGCAGCCAAGATCTGGCTAGCGGCCGGTCCAATGAGCAGTTCTTC. Its protein product is CASSQDLASGRSNEQFF. This rearrangement joins TRBV4-2 to TRBJ2-1; 7 positions match TRBD2. Trimming at V came to 0 bases and at J to 6 bases, leaving 11 bases not matched to a gene. The CDR3 has 17 residues. Per the germline V gene, CDR1 is LGHNA and CDR2 is YNFKEQ.

CDR3 sequence (DNA): TGTGCCAGCAAGGGGTTGGGCACTGAAGCTTTCTTT. It is translated as CASKGLGTEAFF. The chain combines TRBV6-5 with TRBJ1-1; D might be TRBD1 (5 bases). With 7 bases removed from V and 4 bases from J, the gap between germline ends came to 10 bases. The CDR3 spans 12 residues. The germline CDR1 and CDR2 sequences are MNHEY and SVGAGI.

The V gene is TRBV12-5, the J gene TRBJ2-7; unclear D gene. Germline loops: CDR1 LGHNT, CDR2 FRNRAP. This CDR3 is built from 12 residues. Between the trimmed V and J ends, which lost 3 bases and 6 bases, there was a span of 9 bases. CDR3: CASGLVPPEQYV. The CDR3 nucleotides are TGTGCTAGTGGTTTAGTCCCGCCCGAGCAGTACGTC.

The chain joins TRBV5-1 to TRBJ1-1; a possible D gene is TRBD1 (6 bases). This CDR3 contains 14 residues. Trimming shortened V by 0 bases and J by 5 bases, and 11 bases separated the two germline ends. The germline gives CDR1 SGHRS, CDR2 YFSETQ. The CDR3, as DNA: TGCGCCAGCAGCTTGGATCAGGGGAGGACTGAAGCTTTCTTT. This encodes CASSLDQGRTEAFF. The whole variable domain, filled in from reference TRBV5-1 and TRBJ1-1, reads KAGVTQTPRYLIKTRGQQVTLSCSPISGHRSVSWYQQTPGQGLQFLFEYFSETQRNKGNFPGRFSGRQFSNSRSEMNVSTLELGDSALYLCASSLDQGRTEAFFGQGTRLTVV.